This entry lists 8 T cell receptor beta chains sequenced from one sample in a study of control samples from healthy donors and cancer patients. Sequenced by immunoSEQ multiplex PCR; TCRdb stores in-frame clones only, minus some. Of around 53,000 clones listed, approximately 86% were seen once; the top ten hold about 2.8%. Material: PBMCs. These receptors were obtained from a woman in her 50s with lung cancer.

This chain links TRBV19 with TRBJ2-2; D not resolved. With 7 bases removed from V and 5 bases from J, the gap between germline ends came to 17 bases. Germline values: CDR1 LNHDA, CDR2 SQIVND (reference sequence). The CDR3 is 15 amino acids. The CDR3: CASTLIESTTGELFF. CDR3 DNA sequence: TGTGCCAGTACCCTCATCGAGAGTACAACCGGGGAGCTGTTTTTT.

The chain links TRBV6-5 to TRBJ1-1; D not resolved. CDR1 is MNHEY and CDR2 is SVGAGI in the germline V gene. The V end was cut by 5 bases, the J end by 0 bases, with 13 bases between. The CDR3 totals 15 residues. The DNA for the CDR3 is TGTGCCAGCAGTATACGGAGTCTTATGAACACTGAAGCTTTCTTT. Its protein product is CASSIRSLMNTEAFF.

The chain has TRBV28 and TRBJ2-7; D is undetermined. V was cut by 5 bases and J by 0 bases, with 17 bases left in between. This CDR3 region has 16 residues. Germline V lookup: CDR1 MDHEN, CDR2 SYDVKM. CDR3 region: CASSPSSAVSSYEQYF. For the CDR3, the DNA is TGTGCCAGCAGTCCATCGTCGGCAGTTAGCTCCTACGAGCAGTACTTC.

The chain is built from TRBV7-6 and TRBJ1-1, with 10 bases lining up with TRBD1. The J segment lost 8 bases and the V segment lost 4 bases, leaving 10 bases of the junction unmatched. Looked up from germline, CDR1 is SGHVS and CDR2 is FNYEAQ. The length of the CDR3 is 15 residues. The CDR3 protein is CASSSLTDRGIEAFF. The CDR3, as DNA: TGTGCCAGCAGCTCTCTTACGGACAGGGGGATCGAAGCTTTCTTT.

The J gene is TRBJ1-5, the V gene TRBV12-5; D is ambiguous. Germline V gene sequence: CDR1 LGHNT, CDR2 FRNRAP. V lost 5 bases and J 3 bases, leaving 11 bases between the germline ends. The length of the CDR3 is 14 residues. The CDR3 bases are TGTGCTAGTGGTCTAAACGAAATCAATCAGCCCCAGCATTTT. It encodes CASGLNEINQPQHF.

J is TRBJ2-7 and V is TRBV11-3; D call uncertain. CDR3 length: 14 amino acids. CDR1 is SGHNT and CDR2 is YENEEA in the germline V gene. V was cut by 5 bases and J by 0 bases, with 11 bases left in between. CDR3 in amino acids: CASSPPTSSYEQYF. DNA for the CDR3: TGTGCCAGCAGCCCCCCAACGAGCTCCTACGAGCAGTACTTC.

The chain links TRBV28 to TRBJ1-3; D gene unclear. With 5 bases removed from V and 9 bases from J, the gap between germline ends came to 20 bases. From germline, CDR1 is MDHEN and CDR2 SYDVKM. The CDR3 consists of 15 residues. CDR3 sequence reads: CASSPPDYRRGTIYF. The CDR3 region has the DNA TGTGCCAGCAGTCCTCCTGACTACCGGAGAGGCACCATATATTTT.

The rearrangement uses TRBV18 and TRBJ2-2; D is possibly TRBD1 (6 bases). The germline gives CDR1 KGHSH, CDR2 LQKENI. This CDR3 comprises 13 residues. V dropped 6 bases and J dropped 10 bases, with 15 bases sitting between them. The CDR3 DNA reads TGTGCCAGCTCGATCCAGGGGTTTGAGGAGCTGTTTTTT. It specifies CASSIQGFEELFF.